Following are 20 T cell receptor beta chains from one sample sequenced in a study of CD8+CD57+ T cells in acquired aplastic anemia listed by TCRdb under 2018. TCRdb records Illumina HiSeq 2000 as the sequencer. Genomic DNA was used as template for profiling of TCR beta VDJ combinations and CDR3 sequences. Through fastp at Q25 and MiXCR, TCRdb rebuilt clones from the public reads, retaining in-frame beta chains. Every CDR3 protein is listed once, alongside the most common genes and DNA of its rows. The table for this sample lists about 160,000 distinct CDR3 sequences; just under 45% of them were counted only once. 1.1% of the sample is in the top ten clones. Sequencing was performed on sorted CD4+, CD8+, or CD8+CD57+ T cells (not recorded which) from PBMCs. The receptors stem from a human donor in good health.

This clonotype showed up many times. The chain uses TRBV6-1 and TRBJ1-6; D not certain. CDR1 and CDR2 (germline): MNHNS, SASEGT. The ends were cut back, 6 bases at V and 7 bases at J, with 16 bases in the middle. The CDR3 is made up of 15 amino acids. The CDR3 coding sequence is TGTGCCAGCAGCCCCGGGTCCCACCCAAATTCACCCCTCCACTTT. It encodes CASSPGSHPNSPLHF.

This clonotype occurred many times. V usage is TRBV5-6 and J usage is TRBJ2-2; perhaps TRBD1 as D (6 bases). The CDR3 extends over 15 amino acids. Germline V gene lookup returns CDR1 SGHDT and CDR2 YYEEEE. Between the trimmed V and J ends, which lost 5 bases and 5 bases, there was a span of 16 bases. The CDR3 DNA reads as TGTGCCAGCAGTCGACGTGGGACATCAACCGGGGAGCTGTTTTTT. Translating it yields CASSRRGTSTGELFF.

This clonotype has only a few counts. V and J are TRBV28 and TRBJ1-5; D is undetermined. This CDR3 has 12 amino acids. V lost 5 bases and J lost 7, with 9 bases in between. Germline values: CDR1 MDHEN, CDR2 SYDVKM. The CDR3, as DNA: TGTGCCAGCAGTGTTATCCTGCAGCCCCAGCATTTT. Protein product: CASSVILQPQHF.

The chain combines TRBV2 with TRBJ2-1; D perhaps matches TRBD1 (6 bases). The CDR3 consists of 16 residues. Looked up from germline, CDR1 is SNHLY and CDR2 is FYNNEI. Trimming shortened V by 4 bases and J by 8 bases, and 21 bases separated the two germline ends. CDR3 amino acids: CASSGASSTQGYEQFF. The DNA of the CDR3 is TGTGCCAGCAGTGGCGCCAGCAGCACACAGGGATATGAGCAGTTCTTC.

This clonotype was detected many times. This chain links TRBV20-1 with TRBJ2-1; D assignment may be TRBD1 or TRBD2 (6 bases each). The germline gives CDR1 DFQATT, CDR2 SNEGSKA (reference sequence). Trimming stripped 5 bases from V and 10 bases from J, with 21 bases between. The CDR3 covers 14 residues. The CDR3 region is CSAPHGGRWDEQFF. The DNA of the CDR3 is TGCAGTGCTCCCCATGGGGGGCGTTGGGACGAGCAGTTCTTC.

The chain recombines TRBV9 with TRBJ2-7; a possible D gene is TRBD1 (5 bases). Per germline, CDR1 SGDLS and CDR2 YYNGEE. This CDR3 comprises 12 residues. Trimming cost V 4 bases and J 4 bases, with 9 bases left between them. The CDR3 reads CASSRYRYEQYF. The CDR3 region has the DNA TGTGCCAGCAGCCGTTACAGGTACGAGCAGTACTTC.

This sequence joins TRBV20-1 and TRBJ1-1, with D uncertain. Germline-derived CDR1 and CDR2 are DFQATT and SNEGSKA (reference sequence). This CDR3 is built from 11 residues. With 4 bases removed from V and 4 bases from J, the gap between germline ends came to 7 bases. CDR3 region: CSAKKATEAFF. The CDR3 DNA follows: TGCAGTGCTAAAAAGGCCACTGAAGCTTTCTTT.

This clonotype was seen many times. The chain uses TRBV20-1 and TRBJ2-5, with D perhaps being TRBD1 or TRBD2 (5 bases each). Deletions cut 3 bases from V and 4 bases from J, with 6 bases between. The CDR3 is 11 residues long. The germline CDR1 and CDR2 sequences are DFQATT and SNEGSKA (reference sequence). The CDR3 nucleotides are TGCAGTGCTAGGAGGGGAGAGACCCAGTACTTC. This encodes CSARRGETQYF.

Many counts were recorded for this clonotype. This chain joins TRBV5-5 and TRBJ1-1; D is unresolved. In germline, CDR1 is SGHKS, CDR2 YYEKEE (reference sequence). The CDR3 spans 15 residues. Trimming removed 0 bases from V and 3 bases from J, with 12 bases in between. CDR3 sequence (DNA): TGTGCCAGCAGCTTGGGGCAGGTTCGGGACACTGAAGCTTTCTTT. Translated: CASSLGQVRDTEAFF. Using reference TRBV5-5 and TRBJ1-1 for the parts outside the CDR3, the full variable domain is DAGVTQSPTHLIKTRGQQVTLRCSPISGHKSVSWYQQVLGQGPQFIFQYYEKEERGRGNFPDRFSARQFPNYSSELNVNALLLGDSALYLCASSLGQVRDTEAFFGQGTRLTVV.

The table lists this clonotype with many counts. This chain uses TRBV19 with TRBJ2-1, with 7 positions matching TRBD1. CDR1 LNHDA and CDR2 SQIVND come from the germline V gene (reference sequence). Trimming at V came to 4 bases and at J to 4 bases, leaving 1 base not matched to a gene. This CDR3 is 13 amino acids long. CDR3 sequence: CASSKTGYNEQFF. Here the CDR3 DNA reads TGTGCCAGTAGTAAGACAGGGTACAATGAGCAGTTCTTC.

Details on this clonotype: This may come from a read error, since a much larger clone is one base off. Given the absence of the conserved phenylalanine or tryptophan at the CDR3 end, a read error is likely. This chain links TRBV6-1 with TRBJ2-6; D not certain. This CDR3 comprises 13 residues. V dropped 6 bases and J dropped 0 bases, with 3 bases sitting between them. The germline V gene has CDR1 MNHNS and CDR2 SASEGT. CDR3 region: CASSRSGANVLTL. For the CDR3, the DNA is TGTGCCAGCAGCCGCTCTGGGGCCAACGTCCTGACTCTC.

The CDR3 DNA reads TGTGCCAGCACCCAGGCTCAATCCTACGAGCAGTACTTC. This gives the protein CASTQAQSYEQYF. This chain joins TRBV7-9 and TRBJ2-7; no clear D gene. The CDR3 consists of 13 residues. Per the germline V gene, CDR1 is SEHNR and CDR2 is FQNEAQ (reference sequence). V dropped 7 bases and J dropped 1 base, with 11 bases sitting between them.

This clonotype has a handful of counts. The CDR3 region has the DNA TGTGCCAGCAGTTTCTGGGGGCCGATGAACACTGAAGCTTTCTTT. Translation gives CASSFWGPMNTEAFF. The chain couples TRBV28 to TRBJ1-1; D may be TRBD1 (6 bases). Germline CDR1 reads MDHEN; CDR2 reads SYDVKM. CDR3 size: 15 residues. The V end lost 3 bases, the J end lost 0 bases, and 11 bases lay between the germline ends.

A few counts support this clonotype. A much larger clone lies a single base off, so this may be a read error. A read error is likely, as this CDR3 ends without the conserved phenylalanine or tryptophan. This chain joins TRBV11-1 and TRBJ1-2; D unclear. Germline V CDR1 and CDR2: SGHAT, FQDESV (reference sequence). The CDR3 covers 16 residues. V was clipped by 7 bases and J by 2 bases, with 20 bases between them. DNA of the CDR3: TGTGCCAGCACCAACCACGACGAGCAGCCAAACTATGGCTACACCCTC. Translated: CASTNHDEQPNYGYTL.

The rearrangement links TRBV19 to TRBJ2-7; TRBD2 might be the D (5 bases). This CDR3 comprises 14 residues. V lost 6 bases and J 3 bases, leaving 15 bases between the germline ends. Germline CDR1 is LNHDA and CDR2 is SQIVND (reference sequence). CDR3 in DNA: TGTGCCAGTAGCCCTACCGGGATCTACTACGAGCAGTACTTC. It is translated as CASSPTGIYYEQYF. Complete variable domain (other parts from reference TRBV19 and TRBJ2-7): DGGITQSPKYLFRKEGQNVTLSCEQNLNHDAMYWYRQDPGQGLRLIYYSQIVNDFQKGDIAEGYSVSREKKESFPLTVTSAQKNPTAFYLCASSPTGIYYEQYFGPGTRLTVT.

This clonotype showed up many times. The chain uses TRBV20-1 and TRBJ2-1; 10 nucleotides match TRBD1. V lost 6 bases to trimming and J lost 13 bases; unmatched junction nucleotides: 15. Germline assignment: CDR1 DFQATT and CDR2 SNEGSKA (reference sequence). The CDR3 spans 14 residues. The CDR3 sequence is CSAEPRPGQGPQFF. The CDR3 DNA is TGCAGTGCCGAACCTCGACCGGGACAGGGGCCCCAGTTCTTC.

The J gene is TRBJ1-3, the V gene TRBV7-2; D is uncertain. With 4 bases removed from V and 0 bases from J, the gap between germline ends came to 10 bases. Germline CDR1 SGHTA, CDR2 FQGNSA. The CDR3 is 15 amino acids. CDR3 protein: CASSSRLCSGNTIYF. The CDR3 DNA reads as TGTGCCAGCAGCTCGAGGCTGTGCTCTGGAAACACCATATATTTT. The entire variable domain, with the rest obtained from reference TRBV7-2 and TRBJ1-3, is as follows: GAGVSQSPSNKVTEKGKDVELRCDPISGHTALYWYRQSLGQGLEFLIYFQGNSAPDKSGLPSDRFSAERTGGSVSTLTIQRTQQEDSAVYLCASSSRLCSGNTIYFGEGSWLTVV.

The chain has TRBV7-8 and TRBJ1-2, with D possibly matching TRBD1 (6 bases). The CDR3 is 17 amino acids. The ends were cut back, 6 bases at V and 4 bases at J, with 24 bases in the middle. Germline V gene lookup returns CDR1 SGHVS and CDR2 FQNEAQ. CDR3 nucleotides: TGTGCCAGCAGTTACGTTCGGGGGGCGTCCCTCTTCTATGGCTACACCTTC. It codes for CASSYVRGASLFYGYTF.

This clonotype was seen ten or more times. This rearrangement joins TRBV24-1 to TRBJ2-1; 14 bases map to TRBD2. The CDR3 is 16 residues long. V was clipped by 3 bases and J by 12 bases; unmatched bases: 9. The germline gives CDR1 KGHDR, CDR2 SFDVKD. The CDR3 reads CATSDGTSGGIGGQFF. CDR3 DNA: TGTGCCACCAGTGATGGGACTAGCGGGGGAATAGGCGGGCAGTTCTTC.

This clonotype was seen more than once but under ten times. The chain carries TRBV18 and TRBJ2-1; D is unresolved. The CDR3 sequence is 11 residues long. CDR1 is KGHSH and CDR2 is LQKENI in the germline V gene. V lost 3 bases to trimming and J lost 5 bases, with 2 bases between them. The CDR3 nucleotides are TGTGCCAGCTCACCGGACAATGAGCAGTTCTTC. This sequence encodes CASSPDNEQFF.